The rows below give T cell receptor beta chains drawn from one sample of a study of shared clonotypes between healthy human individuals. TCRdb's table, derived via immunoSEQ multiplex PCR, lists solely in-frame clones and lacks some. The sample records 2 million to 2.5 million clones, 90% to 95% being singletons. Sequencing was performed on naive CD4+ T cells from PBMCs. The receptors shown here come from a man between 18 and 35 years old in good health. Some clones in this sample may be carry-over from other donors' samples. CDR3s include the opening cysteine and the closing phenylalanine or tryptophan. A D gene is named only where the DNA matches it firmly. The size entry is marked missing in some rows and otherwise reads once, few, many or a size class.

d_call: TRBD1; clone_size: NA; j_call: TRBJ2-7; v_call: TRBV27; cdr3_nt: TGTGCCAGCCGTTTAGGACAGGGGCGCTACGAGCAGTACTTC; cdr3_aa: CASRLGQGRYEQYF
d_call: NA; clone_size: NA; j_call: TRBJ2-7; v_call: TRBV13; cdr3_nt: TGTGCCAGCAGGGGGGGCGGGCCCTACTCCTACGAGCAGTACTTC; cdr3_aa: CASRGGGPYSYEQYF
d_call: NA; clone_size: NA; j_call: TRBJ2-3; v_call: TRBV30; cdr3_nt: TGTGCCTGGAGTGTACGGGACGGCACAGATACGCAGTATTTT; cdr3_aa: CAWSVRDGTDTQYF
d_call: NA; clone_size: NA; j_call: TRBJ1-2; v_call: TRBV29-1; cdr3_nt: TGCAGCGTCATGGACAAGAACTATGGCTACACCTTC; cdr3_aa: CSVMDKNYGYTF
d_call: TRBD1; clone_size: NA; j_call: TRBJ2-3; v_call: TRBV5-1; cdr3_nt: TGCGCCAGCAGGGGACAGGGGGCATCAGATACGCAGTATTTT; cdr3_aa: CASRGQGASDTQYF
d_call: TRBD2; clone_size: NA; j_call: TRBJ2-1; v_call: TRBV27; cdr3_nt: TGTGCCAGCAGGCCCGTGTTGGTGAGCGGGAGTAGGAATGAGCAGTTCTTC; cdr3_aa: CASRPVLVSGSRNEQFF
d_call: NA; clone_size: NA; j_call: TRBJ2-7; v_call: TRBV29-1; cdr3_nt: TGCAGCGTTGGGGCAGATTACGAGCAGTACTTC; cdr3_aa: CSVGADYEQYF
d_call: NA; clone_size: few; j_call: TRBJ1-5; v_call: TRBV15; cdr3_nt: TGTGCCACCAGCAGTACACGAAAGGGTCAGCCCCAGCATTTT; cdr3_aa: CATSSTRKGQPQHF
d_call: NA; clone_size: NA; j_call: TRBJ2-3; v_call: TRBV30; cdr3_nt: TGTGCCTGGAGTGACTACCTACTGACAGATACGCAGTATTTT; cdr3_aa: CAWSDYLLTDTQYF
d_call: TRBD1; clone_size: NA; j_call: TRBJ1-2; v_call: TRBV5-1; cdr3_nt: TGCGCCAGCAGCTCCCCCTCGGGACAGGTCGTGGGCTACACCTTC; cdr3_aa: CASSSPSGQVVGYTF
d_call: TRBD2; clone_size: NA; j_call: TRBJ2-1; v_call: TRBV5-1; cdr3_nt: TGCGCCAGCAGCTTGGAAACTAGCGGGAGGCAAGACGAGCAGTTCTTC; cdr3_aa: CASSLETSGRQDEQFF
d_call: TRBD2; clone_size: NA; j_call: TRBJ2-1; v_call: TRBV9; cdr3_nt: TGTGCCAGCAGCGTAGAGGGACTAGCGGGAGCAATAAATGAGCAGTTCTTC; cdr3_aa: CASSVEGLAGAINEQFF
d_call: NA; clone_size: NA; j_call: TRBJ2-1; v_call: TRBV10-3; cdr3_nt: TGTGCCATCAGTGAGTCGAGGTACTCCTACAATGAGCAGTTCTTC; cdr3_aa: CAISESRYSYNEQFF
d_call: TRBD1; clone_size: NA; j_call: TRBJ2-2; v_call: TRBV9; cdr3_nt: TGTGCCAGCAGCGCGACAGGGGGCCCCACCGGGGAGCTGTTTTTT; cdr3_aa: CASSATGGPTGELFF
d_call: NA; clone_size: NA; j_call: TRBJ1-6; v_call: TRBV19; cdr3_nt: TGTGCCAGTAGTATGCCCCCGGGACAACCGAATTCACCCCTCCACTTT; cdr3_aa: CASSMPPGQPNSPLHF
d_call: NA; clone_size: once; j_call: TRBJ2-1; v_call: TRBV18; cdr3_nt: TGTGCCAGCTCACCACTACAGGGCTTCTCCAATGAGCAGTTCTTC; cdr3_aa: CASSPLQGFSNEQFF
d_call: TRBD1; clone_size: NA; j_call: TRBJ1-3; v_call: TRBV2; cdr3_nt: TGTGCCAGCAGTGGACAGGGGAGAGGAAACACCATATATTTT; cdr3_aa: CASSGQGRGNTIYF
d_call: NA; clone_size: NA; j_call: TRBJ2-3; v_call: TRBV6-5; cdr3_nt: TGTGCCAGCAGTTATGGTAGCCCCACAGATACGCAGTATTTT; cdr3_aa: CASSYGSPTDTQYF
d_call: NA; clone_size: NA; j_call: TRBJ2-3; v_call: TRBV7-8; cdr3_nt: TGTGCCAGCAGCACAAGACGACAGGCCACAGATACGCAGTATTTT; cdr3_aa: CASSTRRQATDTQYF
d_call: NA; clone_size: NA; j_call: TRBJ1-2; v_call: TRBV5-1; cdr3_nt: TGCGCCAGCAGCTCATTGGGACACTATGGCTACACCTTC; cdr3_aa: CASSSLGHYGYTF
d_call: NA; clone_size: NA; j_call: TRBJ1-1; v_call: TRBV11-2; cdr3_nt: TGTGCCAGCAGCTTAGATAGGGTTTTTGCTGAAGCTTTCTTT; cdr3_aa: CASSLDRVFAEAFF
d_call: TRBD2; clone_size: NA; j_call: TRBJ2-3; v_call: TRBV5-4; cdr3_nt: TGTGCCAGCGGGGCTAGCGGGAGGGTCGGCACAGATACGCAGTATTTT; cdr3_aa: CASGASGRVGTDTQYF
d_call: TRBD2; clone_size: NA; j_call: TRBJ2-1; v_call: TRBV7-3; cdr3_nt: TGTGCCAGCAGCTTGGGACTAGCCAACAATGAGCAGTTCTTC; cdr3_aa: CASSLGLANNEQFF
d_call: NA; clone_size: NA; j_call: TRBJ2-5; v_call: TRBV7-7; cdr3_nt: TGTGCCAGCAGCTTAGGAGGTCTGGAGACCCAGTACTTC; cdr3_aa: CASSLGGLETQYF
d_call: NA; clone_size: NA; j_call: TRBJ2-7; v_call: TRBV5-1; cdr3_nt: TGCGCCAGCAGCTTGCAAGGGGTGATCTACGAGCAGTACTTC; cdr3_aa: CASSLQGVIYEQYF
d_call: NA; clone_size: NA; j_call: TRBJ2-5; v_call: TRBV28; cdr3_nt: TGTGCCAGCAGTTCAACAGCCAGCGTGACCCAGTACTTC; cdr3_aa: CASSSTASVTQYF
d_call: NA; clone_size: NA; j_call: TRBJ1-3; v_call: TRBV10-1; cdr3_nt: TGCGCCAGCAGTGAGGGGGTCCTTTCTGGAAACACCATATATTTT; cdr3_aa: CASSEGVLSGNTIYF
d_call: NA; clone_size: NA; j_call: TRBJ1-5; v_call: TRBV15; cdr3_nt: TGTGCCACCAGCGGGCGTTCCCGGGCGAGATTCAACAATCAGCCCCAGCATTTT; cdr3_aa: CATSGRSRARFNNQPQHF
d_call: TRBD1; clone_size: NA; j_call: TRBJ2-7; v_call: TRBV28; cdr3_nt: TGTGCCAGCTCCGGGACAGTATACGAGCAGTACTTC; cdr3_aa: CASSGTVYEQYF
d_call: TRBD2; clone_size: NA; j_call: TRBJ2-3; v_call: TRBV5-4; cdr3_nt: TGTGCCAGCAGCCACAGCGGGAGCTCAGATACGCAGTATTTT; cdr3_aa: CASSHSGSSDTQYF